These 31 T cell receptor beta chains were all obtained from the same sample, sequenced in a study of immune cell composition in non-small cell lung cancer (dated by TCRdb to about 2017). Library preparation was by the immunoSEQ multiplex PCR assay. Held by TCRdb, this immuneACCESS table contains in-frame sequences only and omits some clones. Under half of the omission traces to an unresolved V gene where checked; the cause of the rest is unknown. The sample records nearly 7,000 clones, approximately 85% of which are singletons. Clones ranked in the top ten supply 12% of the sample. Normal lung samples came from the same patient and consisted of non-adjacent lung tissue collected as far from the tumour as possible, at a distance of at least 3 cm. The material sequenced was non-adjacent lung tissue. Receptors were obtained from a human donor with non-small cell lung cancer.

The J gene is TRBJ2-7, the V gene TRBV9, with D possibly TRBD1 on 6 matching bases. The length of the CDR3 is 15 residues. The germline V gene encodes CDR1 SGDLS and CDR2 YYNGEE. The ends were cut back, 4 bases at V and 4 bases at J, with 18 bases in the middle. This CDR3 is CASSPQGSSNYEQYF. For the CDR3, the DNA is TGTGCCAGCAGCCCACAGGGAAGTAGCAATTACGAGCAGTACTTC.

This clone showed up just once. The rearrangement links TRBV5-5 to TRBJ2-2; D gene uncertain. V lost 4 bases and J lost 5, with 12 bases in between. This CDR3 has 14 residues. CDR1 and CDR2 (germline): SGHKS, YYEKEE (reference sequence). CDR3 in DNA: TGTGCCAGCAGCCAAGATGTCCAGACCGGGGAGCTGTTTTTT. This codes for CASSQDVQTGELFF.

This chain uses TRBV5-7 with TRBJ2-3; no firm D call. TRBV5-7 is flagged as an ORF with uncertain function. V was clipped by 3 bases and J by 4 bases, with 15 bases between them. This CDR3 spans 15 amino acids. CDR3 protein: CASSSQRRPADTQYF. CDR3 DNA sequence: TGTGCCAGCAGCTCTCAACGGCGTCCCGCAGATACGCAGTATTTT.

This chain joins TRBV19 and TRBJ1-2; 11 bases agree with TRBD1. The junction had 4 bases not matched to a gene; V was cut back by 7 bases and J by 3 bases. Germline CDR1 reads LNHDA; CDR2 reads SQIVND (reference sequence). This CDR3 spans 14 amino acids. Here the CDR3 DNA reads TGTGCCAGTACCCCGGACAGGGGGCACTATGGCTACACCTTC. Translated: CASTPDRGHYGYTF.

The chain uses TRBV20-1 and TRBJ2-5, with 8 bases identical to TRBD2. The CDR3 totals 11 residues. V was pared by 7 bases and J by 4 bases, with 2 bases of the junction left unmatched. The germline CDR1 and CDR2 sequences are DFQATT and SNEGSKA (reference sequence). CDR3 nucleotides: TGCAGTGGGCTAGCGGGAGAGACCCAGTACTTC. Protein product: CSGLAGETQYF.

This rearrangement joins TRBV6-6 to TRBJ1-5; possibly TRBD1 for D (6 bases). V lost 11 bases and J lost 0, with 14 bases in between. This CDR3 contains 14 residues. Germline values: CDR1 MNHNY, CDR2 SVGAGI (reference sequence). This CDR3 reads CAAGGANSNQPQHF. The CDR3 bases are TGTGCCGCTGGGGGGGCGAATAGCAATCAGCCCCAGCATTTT.

This CDR3 is CASSSKPRTGELFF. Written as DNA, the CDR3 is TGTGCCAGCAGTTCCAAACCGCGCACCGGGGAGCTGTTTTTT. The chain is built from TRBV7-3 and TRBJ2-2; no definite D call. In germline, CDR1 is SGHTA, CDR2 FQGTGA. The V end lost 6 bases, the J end lost 4 bases, and 12 bases lay between the germline ends. This CDR3 spans 14 amino acids.

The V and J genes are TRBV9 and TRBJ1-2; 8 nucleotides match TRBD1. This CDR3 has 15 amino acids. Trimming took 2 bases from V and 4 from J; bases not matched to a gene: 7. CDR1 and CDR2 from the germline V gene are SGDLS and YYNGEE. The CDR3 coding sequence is TGTGCCAGCAGCGTGGAGGGACAGGCCTTCTATGGCTACACCTTC. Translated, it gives CASSVEGQAFYGYTF.

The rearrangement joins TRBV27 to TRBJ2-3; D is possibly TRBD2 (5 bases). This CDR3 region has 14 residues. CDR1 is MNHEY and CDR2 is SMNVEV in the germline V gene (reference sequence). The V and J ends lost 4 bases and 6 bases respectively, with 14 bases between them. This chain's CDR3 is CASSSRPGSDTQYF. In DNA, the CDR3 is TGTGCCAGCAGTTCCCGACCGGGGTCCGATACGCAGTATTTT.

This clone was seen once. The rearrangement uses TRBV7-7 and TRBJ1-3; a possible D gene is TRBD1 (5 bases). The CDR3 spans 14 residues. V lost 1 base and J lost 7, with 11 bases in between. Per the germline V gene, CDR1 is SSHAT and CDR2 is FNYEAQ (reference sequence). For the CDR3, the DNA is TGTGCCAGCAGCTTAGGGGGGGAAGGGAACACCATATATTTT. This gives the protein CASSLGGEGNTIYF.

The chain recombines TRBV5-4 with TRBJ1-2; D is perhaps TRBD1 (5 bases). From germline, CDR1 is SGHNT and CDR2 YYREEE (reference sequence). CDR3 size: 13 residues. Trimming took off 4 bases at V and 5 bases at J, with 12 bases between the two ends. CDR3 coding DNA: TGTGCCAGCAGCCACCCAGACAGTTATGGCTACACCTTC. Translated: CASSHPDSYGYTF.

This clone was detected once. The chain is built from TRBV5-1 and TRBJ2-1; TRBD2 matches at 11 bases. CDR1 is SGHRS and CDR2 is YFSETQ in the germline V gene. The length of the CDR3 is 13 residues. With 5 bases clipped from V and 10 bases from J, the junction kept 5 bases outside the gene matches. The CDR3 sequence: CASSIAGGLEQFF. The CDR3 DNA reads TGCGCCAGCAGTATAGCGGGGGGGCTAGAGCAGTTCTTC.

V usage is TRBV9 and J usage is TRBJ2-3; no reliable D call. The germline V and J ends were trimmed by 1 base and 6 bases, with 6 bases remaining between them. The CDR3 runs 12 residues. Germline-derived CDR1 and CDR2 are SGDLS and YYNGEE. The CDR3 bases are TGTGCCAGCAGCGTAAAATGGGATACGCAGTATTTT. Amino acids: CASSVKWDTQYF.

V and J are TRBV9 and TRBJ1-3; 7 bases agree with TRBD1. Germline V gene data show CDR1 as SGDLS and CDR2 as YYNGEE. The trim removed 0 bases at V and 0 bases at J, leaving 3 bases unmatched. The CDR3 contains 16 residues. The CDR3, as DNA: TGTGCCAGCAGCGTAGGACAGGGATACTCTGGAAACACCATATATTTT. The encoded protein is CASSVGQGYSGNTIYF.

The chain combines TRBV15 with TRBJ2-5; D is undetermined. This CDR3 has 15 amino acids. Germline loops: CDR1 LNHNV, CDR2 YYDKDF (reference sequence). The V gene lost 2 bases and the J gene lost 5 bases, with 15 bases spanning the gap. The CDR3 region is CATSRSIQARETQYF. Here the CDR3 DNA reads TGTGCCACCAGCAGATCGATTCAAGCTCGGGAGACCCAGTACTTC.

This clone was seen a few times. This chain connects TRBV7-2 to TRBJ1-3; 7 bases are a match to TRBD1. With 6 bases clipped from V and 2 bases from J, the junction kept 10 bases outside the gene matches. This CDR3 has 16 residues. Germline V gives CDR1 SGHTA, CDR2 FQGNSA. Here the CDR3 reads CASSFDRARTGNTIYF. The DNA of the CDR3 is TGTGCCAGCAGTTTTGACAGGGCTAGAACTGGAAACACCATATATTTT.

CDR3 protein: CASSPLSGSNGYTF. The CDR3, as DNA: TGTGCCAGCAGCCCTCTGTCCGGGTCCAATGGCTACACCTTC. The chain uses TRBV27 and TRBJ1-2; D unresolved. Germline loops: CDR1 MNHEY, CDR2 SMNVEV (reference sequence). The CDR3 sequence is 14 residues long. V was clipped by 6 bases and J by 6 bases, with 17 bases between them.

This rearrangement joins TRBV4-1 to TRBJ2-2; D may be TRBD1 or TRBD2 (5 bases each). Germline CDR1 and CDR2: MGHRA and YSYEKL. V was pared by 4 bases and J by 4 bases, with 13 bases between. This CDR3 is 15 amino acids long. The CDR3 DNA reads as TGCGCCAGCAGCCTGGGGCCACGGGGCACCGGGGAGCTGTTTTTT. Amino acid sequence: CASSLGPRGTGELFF.

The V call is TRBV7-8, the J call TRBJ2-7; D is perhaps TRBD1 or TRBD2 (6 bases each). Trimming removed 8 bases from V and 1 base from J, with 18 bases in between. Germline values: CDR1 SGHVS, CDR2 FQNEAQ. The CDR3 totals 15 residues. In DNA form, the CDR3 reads TGTGCCAGCCTCCCCTTCGGGGGCGCTTCCTACGAGCAGTACTTC. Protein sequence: CASLPFGGASYEQYF.

Here the CDR3 reads CASGLGQNSYEQYF. The CDR3 DNA is TGTGCTAGTGGTTTGGGACAGAACTCCTACGAGCAGTACTTC. The V and J genes are TRBV12-5 and TRBJ2-7; possible D gene TRBD1, 5 bases. There are 14 residues in the CDR3. CDR1 is LGHNT and CDR2 is FRNRAP in the germline V gene. V was clipped by 1 base and J by 0 bases, with 7 bases between them.

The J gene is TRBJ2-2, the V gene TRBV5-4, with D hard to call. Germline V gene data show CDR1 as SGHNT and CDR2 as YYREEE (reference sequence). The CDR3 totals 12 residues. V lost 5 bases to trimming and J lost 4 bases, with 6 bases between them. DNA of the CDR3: TGTGCCAGCAGTTTCGGCACCGGGGAGCTGTTTTTT. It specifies CASSFGTGELFF.

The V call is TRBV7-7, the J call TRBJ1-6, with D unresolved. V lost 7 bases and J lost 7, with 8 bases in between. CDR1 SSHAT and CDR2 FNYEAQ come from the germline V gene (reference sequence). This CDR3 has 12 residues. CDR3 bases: TGTGCCAGCACCCTTGGGAATTCACCCCTCCACTTT. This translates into CASTLGNSPLHF.

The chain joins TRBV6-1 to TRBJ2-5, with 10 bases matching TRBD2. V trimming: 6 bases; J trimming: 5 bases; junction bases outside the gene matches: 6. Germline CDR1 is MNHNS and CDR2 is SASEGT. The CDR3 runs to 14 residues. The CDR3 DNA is TGTGCCAGCAGATCTAGCGGGGGAATGGAGACCCAGTACTTC. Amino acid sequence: CASRSSGGMETQYF.

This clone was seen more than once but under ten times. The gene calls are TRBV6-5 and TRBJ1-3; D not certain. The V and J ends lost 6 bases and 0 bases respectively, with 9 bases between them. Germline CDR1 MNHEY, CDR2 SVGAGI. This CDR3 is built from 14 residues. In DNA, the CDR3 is TGTGCCAGCAGGTCCTCCTCCTCTGGAAACACCATATATTTT. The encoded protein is CASRSSSSGNTIYF.

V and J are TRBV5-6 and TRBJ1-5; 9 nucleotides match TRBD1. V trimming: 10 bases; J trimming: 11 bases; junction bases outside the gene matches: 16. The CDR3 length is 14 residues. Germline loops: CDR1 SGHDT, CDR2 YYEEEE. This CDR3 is CAPRSTDRGAAQHF. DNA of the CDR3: TGTGCCCCCCGCTCGACGGACAGGGGCGCGGCCCAGCATTTT.

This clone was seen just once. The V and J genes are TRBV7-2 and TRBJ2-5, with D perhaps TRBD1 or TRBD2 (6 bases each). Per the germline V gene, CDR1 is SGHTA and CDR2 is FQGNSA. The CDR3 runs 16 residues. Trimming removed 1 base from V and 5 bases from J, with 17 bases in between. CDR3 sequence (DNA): TGTGCCAGCAGCTTAGGTTTGGGGGGCGGTTTGGAGACCCAGTACTTC. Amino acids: CASSLGLGGGLETQYF.

This chain's CDR3 is CASTAAGTGTFGYTF. The CDR3 coding sequence is TGTGCCAGCACCGCCGCCGGGACAGGGACGTTTGGCTACACCTTC. The chain couples TRBV6-5 to TRBJ1-2; 9 bases line up with TRBD1. The ends lost 7 bases at V and 7 bases at J; junction bases unmatched: 13. Germline loops: CDR1 MNHEY, CDR2 SVGAGI. The CDR3 runs to 15 residues.

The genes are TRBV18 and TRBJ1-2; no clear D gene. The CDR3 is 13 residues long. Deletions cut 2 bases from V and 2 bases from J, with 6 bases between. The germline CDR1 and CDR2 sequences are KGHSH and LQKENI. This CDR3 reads CASSPEGNYGYTF. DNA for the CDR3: TGTGCCAGCTCACCAGAAGGGAACTATGGCTACACCTTC.

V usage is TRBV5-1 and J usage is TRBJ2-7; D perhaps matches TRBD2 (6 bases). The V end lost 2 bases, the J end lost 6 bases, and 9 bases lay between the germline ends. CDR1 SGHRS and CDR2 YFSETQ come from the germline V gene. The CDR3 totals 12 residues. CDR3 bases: TGCGCCAGCAGCTTCCAGGGAGGCGAGCAGTACTTC. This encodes CASSFQGGEQYF.

CDR3 DNA: TGTGCCAGCAGTTTGAGCAGGATTGACTATGGCTACACCTTC. Translation gives CASSLSRIDYGYTF. This chain connects TRBV27 to TRBJ1-2; D is unresolved. Trimming shortened V by 3 bases and J by 3 bases, and 11 bases separated the two germline ends. CDR1 and CDR2 from the germline V gene are MNHEY and SMNVEV (reference sequence). The length of the CDR3 is 14 residues.

CDR3 nucleotides: TGTGCCAGCAGCCTTCATACAGGGGGCGTCACTCGAGGGACGCAGTATTTT. Translation gives CASSLHTGGVTRGTQYF. J is TRBJ2-3 and V is TRBV11-2, with 9 bases matching TRBD1. The trim removed 5 bases at V and 9 bases at J, leaving 18 bases unmatched. The CDR3 extends over 17 amino acids. The V gene's germline CDR1 is SGHAT and CDR2 FQNNGV.